Each of the 21 T cell receptor beta chains below was sequenced from the same sample in a study of T-cell reconstitution after alpha-beta-depleted transplantation in children. Library preparation (for TCRbeta) was performed with unique molecular identifiers. TCRdb independently ran MiXCR on the PCR reads; one entry per CDR3 protein. The sample has around 380,000 distinct CDR3 sequences, about a tenth seen once. Sequences were derived from PBMCs from the stem cell graft donor, sampled from the stem cell graft. Receptors originate from a human donor who donated a stem cell graft to a child with acute myeloid leukemia.

The chain carries TRBV9 and TRBJ2-2; the match to TRBD1 covers 9 bases. Germline CDR1 reads SGDLS; CDR2 reads YYNGEE. V was pared by 0 bases and J by 5 bases, with 2 bases of the junction left unmatched. This CDR3 region has 15 residues. CDR3 nucleotide sequence: TGTGCCAGCAGCGTAGTGGGGACAGGGACCGGGGAGCTGTTTTTT. Its protein is CASSVVGTGTGELFF.

This clonotype was observed a few times. The V call is TRBV7-2, the J call TRBJ1-1, with D possibly TRBD1 on 6 matching bases. The germline V gene encodes CDR1 SGHTA and CDR2 FQGNSA. Trimming removed 5 bases from V and 5 bases from J, with 12 bases in between. The CDR3 covers 13 residues. CDR3 loop: CASSIQRGTEAFF. As DNA, the CDR3 is TGTGCCAGCAGCATACAAAGGGGGACTGAAGCTTTCTTT.

The gene calls are TRBV24-1 and TRBJ2-3, with 13 bases aligning to TRBD2. The CDR3 is made up of 18 amino acids. Germline assignment: CDR1 KGHDR and CDR2 SFDVKD. V trimming: 3 bases; J trimming: 2 bases; junction bases outside the gene matches: 7. CDR3: CATSDPTGLAGDTDTQYF. The CDR3 nucleotides read TGTGCCACCAGTGATCCAACTGGACTAGCGGGGGACACAGATACGCAGTATTTT.

This chain connects TRBV20-1 to TRBJ1-5; D is possibly TRBD1 (5 bases). The germline V gene has CDR1 DFQATT and CDR2 SNEGSKA (reference sequence). V gave up 7 bases and J gave up 3 bases, with 13 bases separating them. The CDR3 extends over 13 amino acids. The CDR3 sequence is CSGGEGHNQPQHF. CDR3 DNA: TGCAGTGGAGGGGAGGGGCACAATCAGCCCCAGCATTTT.

The sample holds a few counts of this clonotype. In nucleotides, the CDR3 is TGCGCCAGCAGCGCCGAGGGACAGACTAATGAAAAACTGTTTTTT. Translated: CASSAEGQTNEKLFF. The J gene is TRBJ1-4, the V gene TRBV5-1, with 7 positions matching TRBD1. CDR3 size: 15 residues. Losses at the gene ends were 4 bases for V and 2 bases for J; bases not matched to a gene: 5. Germline V gives CDR1 SGHRS, CDR2 YFSETQ.

This sequence joins TRBV19 and TRBJ2-1, with TRBD2 identical over 9 bases. The trim removed 3 bases at V and 13 bases at J, leaving 10 bases unmatched. Germline CDR1 is LNHDA and CDR2 is SQIVND (reference sequence). The CDR3 extends over 14 amino acids. The CDR3 region has the DNA TGTGCCAGTAGTATCGGTTCTAGCGGGAATTTCCAGTTCTTC. Translating gives CASSIGSSGNFQFF. Full variable domain (remainder filled in from reference TRBV19 and TRBJ2-1): DGGITQSPKYLFRKEGQNVTLSCEQNLNHDAMYWYRQDPGQGLRLIYYSQIVNDFQKGDIAEGYSVSREKKESFPLTVTSAQKNPTAFYLCASSIGSSGNFQFFGPGTRLTVL.

This clonotype was picked up a small number of times. The J gene is TRBJ2-3, the V gene TRBV7-8; TRBD1 matches at 8 bases. The CDR3 has 17 amino acids. Unmatched junction bases numbered 10, after V lost 5 bases and J lost 0 bases. The V gene's germline CDR1 is SGHVS and CDR2 FQNEAQ. The CDR3: CASSPDRVIRSTDTQYF. For the CDR3, the DNA is TGTGCCAGCAGCCCGGACAGGGTAATTCGTAGCACAGATACGCAGTATTTT.

This clonotype was counted at least ten times. The chain employs TRBV20-1 and TRBJ2-1, with 7 bases aligning to TRBD1. V shed 6 bases and J 3 bases; nucleotides not matched to a gene: 8. CDR1 and CDR2 (germline): DFQATT, SNEGSKA (reference sequence). CDR3 length: 14 amino acids. CDR3 bases: TGCAGTGCAGGCAAACAGGGGAACTACAATGAGCAGTTCTTC. It translates to CSAGKQGNYNEQFF.

This clonotype was counted at least ten times. V gene TRBV12-3 or TRBV12-4 combines with J gene TRBJ1-5; D unresolved. Trimming removed 1 base at V and 0 bases at J, with 4 bases between. There are 14 residues in the CDR3. CDR3 amino acids: CASSLGHSNQPQHF. For the CDR3, the DNA is TGTGCCAGCAGTTTAGGCCATAGCAATCAGCCCCAGCATTTT.

This clonotype was picked up a small number of times. The rearrangement uses TRBV20-1 and TRBJ2-3; 11 nucleotides agree with TRBD2. V trimming: 6 bases; J trimming: 7 bases; junction bases outside the gene matches: 12. Per germline, CDR1 DFQATT and CDR2 SNEGSKA (reference sequence). The CDR3 contains 15 residues. The DNA for the CDR3 is TGCAGTGCCCTGACAGCGGGACTAGCGGTTAATACGCAGTATTTT. It codes for CSALTAGLAVNTQYF.

This chain links TRBV10-3 with TRBJ1-2, with 7 bases aligning to TRBD1. This CDR3 region has 14 residues. The V gene's germline CDR1 is ENHRY and CDR2 SYGVKD. V shed 2 bases and J 5 bases; nucleotides not matched to a gene: 5. The CDR3 region has the DNA TGTGCCATCAGTGAGGGACAGGCTCCTTATGGCTACACCTTC. It encodes CAISEGQAPYGYTF.

J is TRBJ1-1 and V is TRBV7-2, with TRBD1 identical over 11 bases. The CDR3 is made up of 17 amino acids. The junction had 7 bases not matched to a gene; V was cut back by 4 bases and J by 0 bases. Germline CDR1 and CDR2: SGHTA and FQGNSA. CDR3 DNA sequence: TGTGCCAGCAGCTCTGGACAGGGGGCGTTCATGAACACTGAAGCTTTCTTT. It specifies CASSSGQGAFMNTEAFF. Supplemented by reference TRBV7-2 and TRBJ1-1, the full variable domain reads GAGVSQSPSNKVTEKGKDVELRCDPISGHTALYWYRQSLGQGLEFLIYFQGNSAPDKSGLPSDRFSAERTGGSVSTLTIQRTQQEDSAVYLCASSSGQGAFMNTEAFFGQGTRLTVV.

This clonotype has more than one count but fewer than ten. This chain joins TRBV10-3 and TRBJ1-1, with no clear D. Germline values: CDR1 ENHRY, CDR2 SYGVKD. This CDR3 comprises 13 residues. V was shortened by 2 bases and J by 0 bases, with 4 bases between the two germline ends. CDR3: CAISEGVNTEAFF. CDR3 bases: TGTGCCATCAGTGAGGGGGTGAACACTGAAGCTTTCTTT.

This clonotype was observed a handful of times. The V call is TRBV5-1, the J call TRBJ1-1; D unclear. The germline V gene encodes CDR1 SGHRS and CDR2 YFSETQ. V gave up 0 bases and J gave up 1 base, with 10 bases separating them. The CDR3 loop spans 15 amino acids. In DNA form, the CDR3 reads TGCGCCAGCAGCTTGGTAGGTCAGGAGAACACTGAAGCTTTCTTT. Protein sequence: CASSLVGQENTEAFF.

This clonotype was recorded a few times. The rearrangement links TRBV29-1 to TRBJ2-5; 10 nucleotides agree with TRBD2. CDR3 length: 13 amino acids. After removal of 6 bases from V and 5 bases from J, the junction contained 6 bases not matched to a gene. Germline CDR1 and CDR2: SQVTM and ANQGSEA. The CDR3 nucleotides are TGCAGCGTCCTAGCGGGGGCTCGGGAGACCCAGTACTTC. Encoded protein: CSVLAGARETQYF.

This clonotype was seen only a few times. The chain employs TRBV20-1 and TRBJ2-3; D is perhaps TRBD1 (6 bases). Germline values: CDR1 DFQATT, CDR2 SNEGSKA (reference sequence). CDR3 length: 14 residues. V lost 5 bases to trimming and J lost 2 bases, with 14 bases between them. The CDR3, as DNA: TGCAGTGCTCCTGAGAACAGGGTCACAGATACGCAGTATTTT. As protein: CSAPENRVTDTQYF.

A note on this clonotype: A read error may account for a junction end that differs from germline. This sequence joins TRBV20-1 and TRBJ1-1; 8 bases match TRBD1. The length of the CDR3 is 17 residues. Germline CDR1 DFQATT, CDR2 SNEGSKA (reference sequence). As DNA, the CDR3 is TGCTGTGCTAGAGATCTAACCAGGGGGCGCGGGAACACTGAAGCTTTCTTT. This codes for CCARDLTRGRGNTEAFF.

This clonotype showed up many times. The J gene is TRBJ1-4, the V gene TRBV5-5, with D unresolved. The germline CDR1 and CDR2 sequences are SGHKS and YYEKEE (reference sequence). V was pared by 4 bases and J by 0 bases, with 7 bases between. CDR3 length equals 14 residues. This CDR3 reads CASSPAPTNEKLFF. The DNA of the CDR3 is TGTGCCAGCAGCCCCGCCCCAACTAATGAAAAACTGTTTTTT.

This clonotype was counted only a few times. The chain recombines TRBV13 with TRBJ2-2; 10 bases fit TRBD1. CDR1 PRHDT and CDR2 FYEKMQ come from the germline V gene (reference sequence). The V and J ends lost 5 bases and 5 bases, in that order; junction bases with no gene match: 5. This CDR3 is 15 amino acids long. As DNA, the CDR3 is TGTGCCAGCAGCCCGGGACAGGGGTGGACCGGGGAGCTGTTTTTT. As protein: CASSPGQGWTGELFF.

This clonotype was detected ten times or more. The chain combines TRBV18 with TRBJ2-4, with a tentative D call TRBD1 (5 bases). The CDR3 totals 16 residues. Trimming shortened V by 3 bases and J by 0 bases, and 12 bases separated the two germline ends. Germline V gene lookup returns CDR1 KGHSH and CDR2 LQKENI. CDR3 sequence reads: CASSPDSYGAKNIQYF. CDR3 nucleotides: TGTGCCAGCTCACCCGACAGCTATGGAGCCAAAAACATTCAGTACTTC.

This clonotype was seen a handful of times. In DNA, the CDR3 is TGCGCCAGCAGCCCCTCCGGAGGGGCGACTAGATCTTTCTTT. Translation: CASSPSGGATRSFF. This chain links TRBV5-1 with TRBJ1-1, with D possibly matching TRBD1 (5 bases). With 4 bases removed from V and 12 bases from J, the gap between germline ends came to 22 bases. The CDR3 has 14 residues. Germline V gives CDR1 SGHRS, CDR2 YFSETQ.